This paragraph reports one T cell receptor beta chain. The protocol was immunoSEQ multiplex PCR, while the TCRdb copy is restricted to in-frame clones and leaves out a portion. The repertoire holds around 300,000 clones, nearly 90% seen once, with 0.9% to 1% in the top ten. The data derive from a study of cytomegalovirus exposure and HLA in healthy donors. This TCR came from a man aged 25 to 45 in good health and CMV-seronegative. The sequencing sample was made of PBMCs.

In DNA form, the CDR3 reads TGTGCCAGCAGCCCGAGACAGGGGTTGAACACTGAAGCTTTCTTT. The encoded protein is CASSPRQGLNTEAFF. V gene TRBV11-2 combines with J gene TRBJ1-1; TRBD1 agrees at 8 bases. Per the germline V gene, CDR1 is SGHAT and CDR2 is FQNNGV. CDR3 size: 15 residues. V shed 5 bases, J shed 0 bases, and the junction held 5 bases outside the gene matches. Filled out from reference TRBV11-2 and TRBJ1-1, the complete variable domain reads EAGVAQSPRYKIIEKRQSVAFWCNPISGHATLYWYQQILGQGPKLLIQFQNNGVVDDSQLPKDRFSAERLKGVDSTLKIQPAKLEDSAVYLCASSPRQGLNTEAFFGQGTRLTVV.